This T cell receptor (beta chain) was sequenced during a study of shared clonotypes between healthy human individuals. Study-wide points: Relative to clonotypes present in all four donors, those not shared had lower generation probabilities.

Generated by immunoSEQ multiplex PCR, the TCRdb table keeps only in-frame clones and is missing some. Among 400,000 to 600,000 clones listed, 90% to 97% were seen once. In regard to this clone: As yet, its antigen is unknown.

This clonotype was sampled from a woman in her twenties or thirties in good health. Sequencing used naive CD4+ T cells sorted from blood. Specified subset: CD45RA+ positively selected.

DNA of the CDR3: TGTGCCATCAGTGAACTAGCGTCCGGGGAGCTGTTTTTT. As protein: CAISELASGELFF. The V gene is TRBV10-3, the J gene TRBJ2-2, with TRBD2 identical over 7 bases. Unmatched junction bases numbered 1, after V lost 3 bases and J lost 6 bases. CDR3 length: 13 amino acids. Germline V lookup: CDR1 ENHRY, CDR2 SYGVKD.